This T cell receptor (beta chain) was documented in a study of blood T cell repertoires in COVID-19. Study-level background: Acute and convalescent COVID-19 samples came from the United States, Italy and Spain. PBMCs, B-cell-depleted T cells, or T cells were the source of the cDNA or gDNA that made up the material.

In the source study's methods: Counts of nucleated cells, estimated from reference gene primer amplification, were obtained. The repertoire was sequenced with immunoSEQ multiplex PCR; TCRdb's copy has only in-frame clones and lacks some. V, J and clone size are taken as reported in that table, and D and trimming were inferred from the DNA itself. The sample records some 86,000 clones, approximately 90% being singletons. Sequencing was performed on peripheral blood. The receptor's source is a human donor with active COVID-19. The donor label of this sample is uncertain.

The DNA of the CDR3 is TGTGCCAGCAGCCTCGGACTAGGCTCCTACGAGCAGTACTTC. Its protein is CASSLGLGSYEQYF. This chain joins TRBV7-2 and TRBJ2-7, with 7 bases aligning to TRBD2. CDR3 length equals 14 residues. V lost 5 bases and J lost 0; bases outside the gene matches: 4. From germline, CDR1 is SGHTA and CDR2 FQGNSA.